The 10 T cell receptor beta chains listed next were all sequenced from one sample in a study of T cells in women clearing cervical HPV infection. The protocol was immunoSEQ multiplex PCR, while the TCRdb copy is restricted to in-frame clones and leaves out a portion. The table counts fewer than 30,000 clones; 5% to 8.5% lies in the top ten. Material: blood buffy coat. These receptors were obtained from a woman between 18 and 69 years old with a cervical HPV16 infection that either progressed to CIN3+ or cleared (not recorded which).

As for this clone: The read gets to within 3 residues of the CDR3 end, and the germline J gene fills in the rest. The chain couples TRBV11-3 to TRBJ2-1, with no clear D. The CDR3 spans 14 residues. Trimming shortened V by 5 bases and J by 4 bases, and 12 bases separated the two germline ends. Per the germline V gene, CDR1 is SGHNT and CDR2 is YENEEA. The covered CDR3 bases are TGTGCCAGCAGCCTTGATGGTGCGTACAATGAG. Its protein is CASSLDGAYNE. The complete CDR3 reads CASSLDGAYNEQFF.

Remarks on this clone: The DNA ends 3 residues before the CDR3 does, and the rest of the CDR3 is filled in from the germline J gene. This sample includes further DNA sequences coding for the same CDR3. J is TRBJ1-6 and V is TRBV7-9; TRBD1 agrees at 7 bases. V gave up 3 bases and J gave up 7 bases; unmatched junction bases: 3. Germline CDR1 and CDR2: SEHNR and FQNEAQ (reference sequence). This CDR3 contains 14 residues. The CDR3 loop is CASSFGTANSPLHF. The part of the CDR3 DNA that was read is TGTGCCAGCAGCTTTGGGACAGCGAATTCACCC.

Details on this clone: The read ends 3 residues shy of where the CDR3 ends; the end is completed using the germline J gene. The chain joins TRBV7-9 to TRBJ2-3; D uncertain. This CDR3 spans 15 amino acids. The germline gives CDR1 SEHNR, CDR2 FQNEAQ (reference sequence). The chain's CDR3 is CASSSDYFYQETQYF. Partial CDR3 DNA: TGTGCCAGCAGCTCCGATTACTTCTACCAAGAGACG.

Worth noting for this clone: The CDR3 is cut off 3 residues early in the read; its end comes from the germline J gene. This chain uses TRBV20-1 with TRBJ2-4; 12 bases line up with TRBD2. Germline assignment: CDR1 DFQATT and CDR2 SNEGSKA (reference sequence). J lost 6 bases, V lost 0 bases, and 18 bases had no gene match. CDR3 length: 20 residues. CDR3 amino acids: CSARDRGLAGLGLAGNIQYF. The CDR3 bases that were read are TGCAGTGCTAGAGATCGAGGACTAGCGGGACTCGGACTGGCGGGAAACATT.

Details on this clone: The CDR3 end lies 3 residues beyond the end of the read and is filled in from the germline J gene. The chain recombines TRBV7-6 with TRBJ2-4, with TRBD1 matching 10 bases. The germline V gene encodes CDR1 SGHVS and CDR2 FNYEAQ. This CDR3 has 13 residues. The part of the CDR3 DNA that was read is TGTGCCAGCAGCCCCCCGACAGGGGGCGGT. Its protein product is CASSPPTGGG. The whole CDR3 region reads CASSPPTGGGQYF. The variable domain in full, completed from reference TRBV7-6 and TRBJ2-4, reads GAGVSQSPRYKVTKRGQDVALRCDPISGHVSLYWYRQALGQGPEFLTYFNYEAQQDKSGLPNDRFSAERPEGSISTLTIQRTEQRDSAMYRCASSPPTGGGQYFGAGTRLSVL.

With respect to this clone: The CDR3 end is not reached by the read, which stops 3 residues before it; the germline J gene fills it in. The rearrangement uses TRBV18 and TRBJ2-3; weak D call: TRBD1 (6 bases). Germline values: CDR1 KGHSH, CDR2 LQKENI. Trimming took 5 bases from V and 1 from J, leaving 10 bases between them. The CDR3 has 14 residues. The part of the CDR3 DNA that was read is TGTGCCAGCTCAGGGGACACCCGCACAGATACG. Translated: CASSGDTRTDT. The whole CDR3 protein reads CASSGDTRTDTQYF.

A note on this clone: The read gets to within 3 residues of the CDR3 end, and the germline J gene fills in the rest. This chain uses TRBV10-2 with TRBJ2-2; D uncertain. CDR3 length: 12 residues. With 7 bases removed from V and 1 base from J, the gap between germline ends came to 4 bases. Germline-derived CDR1 and CDR2 are WSHSY and SAAADI. The sequenced part of the CDR3 DNA is TGCGCCAGCATACAGAACACCGGGGAG. Amino acid sequence: CASIQNTGE. The entire CDR3 sequence reads CASIQNTGELFF.

About this clone: The read ends 3 residues before the CDR3 terminus; that terminus is restored from the germline J gene. This chain uses TRBV20-1 with TRBJ2-1; 7 positions match TRBD2. CDR3 size: 13 residues. V shed 4 bases, J shed 8 bases, and the junction held 8 bases outside the gene matches. The V gene's germline CDR1 is DFQATT and CDR2 SNEGSKA (reference sequence). CDR3 DNA (partial): TGCAGTGCTAATAATCGGACTAGTTATGAG. Protein sequence: CSANNRTSYE. The complete CDR3 protein is CSANNRTSYEQFF.

To note about this clone: The read ends 3 residues early relative to the CDR3; the germline J gene fills the gap. The gene calls are TRBV2 and TRBJ2-1, with TRBD1 as a possible D gene (5 bases). V shed 6 bases and J shed 9 bases, with 15 bases lying between them. CDR3 size: 13 residues. CDR1 SNHLY and CDR2 FYNNEI come from the germline V gene. The CDR3 loop reads CASSLTREGEQFF. Partial CDR3 DNA: TGTGCCAGCAGCTTGACCAGGGAAGGTGAG.

On this clone: The DNA ends 3 residues before the CDR3 does, and the rest of the CDR3 is filled in from the germline J gene. The chain carries TRBV20-1 and TRBJ2-1, with TRBD1 matching over 7 bases. Germline V gene lookup returns CDR1 DFQATT and CDR2 SNEGSKA (reference sequence). The length of the CDR3 is 13 residues. V lost 5 bases, J lost 9 bases, and 10 bases stayed unmatched. The CDR3: CSARPEPGGEQFF. The DNA read from the CDR3 is TGCAGTGCTCGACCGGAACCAGGGGGTGAG.